This T cell receptor (beta chain) emerged from a study of CD8 T cells in ankylosing spondylitis (dated by TCRdb to the late 2010s). For the wider study: To find TCR variants linked to disease, the study profiled T cell receptor beta repertoires in ankylosing spondylitis patients and healthy donors. Peripheral blood samples were taken, and synovial fluid was additionally collected from ankylosing spondylitis patients. The full study cohort was made up of about 24 ankylosing spondylitis patients and fewer than 120 healthy donors. What the study reported, not specific to this receptor: According to the report, matched synovial fluid samples from ankylosing spondylitis patients were significantly enriched for the disease-linked clones. Blood from ankylosing spondylitis patients appeared to be characterized by a TCR beta motif made up of several highly homologous amino acid variants. The disease-linked clones had a CD8+ phenotype and were found at relatively low frequencies in peripheral blood. Some of the motif variants had been reported before in the synovial fluid and blood of reactive arthritis patients, a finding that suggests common disease-initiation mechanisms.

These reads were obtained on an Illumina HiSeq 2500. Quantitative 5'-RACE with molecular barcodes was used to prepare TCR beta libraries. In the paper's pipeline: A new computational method, built on a probabilistic model of VDJ rearrangement, was used to identify disease-linked TCR variants. Using fastp at Q25 and MiXCR, TCRdb reprocessed the public reads and kept productive beta chains. Rows with a matching CDR3 protein are joined into one entry that keeps the most common DNA and genes. These V and J calls derive from TCRdb rather than the authors' analysis. A total of 130,000 or so distinct CDR3 sequences appear in this sample, around 7% of them only once. Together, the top ten hold 9% to 15% of the sample. The trim is 4 bases for V and 8 bases for J, with a gap of 7 bases between the germline ends. Sequences SGHRS (CDR1) and YFSETQ (CDR2) are obtained from the germline V gene. The CDR3 goes from the cysteine to the phenylalanine over 11 residues. The retained sequence is limited to the CDR3, 33 bases, with the frame set at the first base.

This clonotype was detected many times. The clone's antigen remains unknown. No base qualities exist here, and no much larger clone lies one base off it. Material: blood, either unsorted or a sorted T cell fraction (not recorded which). The V and J segments used are TRBV5-1 and TRBJ2-1, with the D gene too uncertain to name. This sequence was found in a male donor with ankylosing spondylitis or in good health (not recorded which). The sequence in DNA is TGCGCCAGCAGCATTAGCCATGAGCAGTTCTTC. This sequence encodes CASSISHEQFF.